These T cell receptor beta chains were read from a single sample in a study of cytomegalovirus exposure and HLA in healthy donors. Sequencing was performed with immunoSEQ multiplex PCR; in TCRdb, only in-frame clones are kept and a portion is missing. The table shows some 120,000 clones, with 77% occurring only once. Sequencing was carried out using PBMCs. Every receptor here comes from a man aged 40-49 years in good health and CMV-seropositive. The CDR3 runs from the conserved cysteine through the conserved F or W. Fields, in order: V gene, clone size, D gene, J gene, CDR3 DNA, CDR3 protein. The D gene is left open where the match is weak. Expanded clones get a size class; other rows say once, few or many, or leave the size out.

V gene: TRBV19
clone size: .
D gene: .
J gene: TRBJ2-7
CDR3 DNA: TGTGCCAGTAGTATAGTTGGGCCGGCCGGCGAGCAGTACTTC
CDR3 protein: CASSIVGPAGEQYF

V gene: TRBV19
clone size: .
D gene: TRBD1
J gene: TRBJ2-1
CDR3 DNA: TGTGCCAGTAGGGGGACAGGGAAGAATGAGCAGTTCTTC
CDR3 protein: CASRGTGKNEQFF

V gene: TRBV28
clone size: .
D gene: .
J gene: TRBJ2-2
CDR3 DNA: TGTGCCAGCAGCTATACAGGGACGAACACCGGGGAGCTGTTTTTT
CDR3 protein: CASSYTGTNTGELFF

V gene: TRBV4-2
clone size: few
D gene: .
J gene: TRBJ1-1
CDR3 DNA: TGTGCCAGCAGGCGTCACAGGGCCATGAACACTGAAGCTTTCTTT
CDR3 protein: CASRRHRAMNTEAFF

V gene: TRBV6-4
clone size: .
D gene: .
J gene: TRBJ1-1
CDR3 DNA: TGTGCCAGCAGACCGACAGCGGGGGGGAATGAAGCTTTCTTT
CDR3 protein: CASRPTAGGNEAFF

V gene: TRBV5-5
clone size: few
D gene: .
J gene: TRBJ1-5
CDR3 DNA: TGTGCCAGCGCCACCGACTTGAATCAGCCCCAGCATTTT
CDR3 protein: CASATDLNQPQHF

V gene: TRBV7-2
clone size: .
D gene: TRBD1
J gene: TRBJ1-5
CDR3 DNA: TGTGCCAGCAGCCAAAAAGGGGGACAGGGTAATCAGCCCCAGCATTTT
CDR3 protein: CASSQKGGQGNQPQHF

V gene: TRBV11-1
clone size: few
D gene: .
J gene: TRBJ1-6
CDR3 DNA: TGTGCCAGCAGCTTATCCAATAATTCACCCCTCCACTTT
CDR3 protein: CASSLSNNSPLHF

V gene: TRBV29-1
clone size: once
D gene: .
J gene: TRBJ2-7
CDR3 DNA: TGCAGCGTTGTTGACAGCTACGAGCAGTACTTC
CDR3 protein: CSVVDSYEQYF

V gene: TRBV19
clone size: .
D gene: .
J gene: TRBJ1-1
CDR3 DNA: TGTGCCAGTAGTACTTGGGGGGGCACTGAAGCTTTCTTT
CDR3 protein: CASSTWGGTEAFF

V gene: TRBV2
clone size: .
D gene: .
J gene: TRBJ2-2
CDR3 DNA: TGTGCCAGAGGCTCCGCCGGGGGGCCGAACACCGGGGAGCTGTTTTTT
CDR3 protein: CARGSAGGPNTGELFF

V gene: TRBV18
clone size: .
D gene: .
J gene: TRBJ2-2
CDR3 DNA: TGTGCCAGCTCACCGGGGGCTCCAGGGGAGCTGTTTTTT
CDR3 protein: CASSPGAPGELFF

V gene: TRBV6-1
clone size: .
D gene: .
J gene: TRBJ1-2
CDR3 DNA: TGTGCCAGCAGTGAAGCAACACAGGGAGTGGTTCGATATGGCTACACCTTC
CDR3 protein: CASSEATQGVVRYGYTF

V gene: TRBV1
clone size: .
D gene: .
J gene: TRBJ1-1
CDR3 DNA: TGCACCAGCAGCCCCGGGACTCACATGAACACTGAAGCTTTCTTT
CDR3 protein: CTSSPGTHMNTEAFF

V gene: TRBV5-1
clone size: .
D gene: .
J gene: TRBJ1-6
CDR3 DNA: TGCGCCAGCAGCTCCAGGACAGCCTCGAATTCACCCCTCCACTTT
CDR3 protein: CASSSRTASNSPLHF